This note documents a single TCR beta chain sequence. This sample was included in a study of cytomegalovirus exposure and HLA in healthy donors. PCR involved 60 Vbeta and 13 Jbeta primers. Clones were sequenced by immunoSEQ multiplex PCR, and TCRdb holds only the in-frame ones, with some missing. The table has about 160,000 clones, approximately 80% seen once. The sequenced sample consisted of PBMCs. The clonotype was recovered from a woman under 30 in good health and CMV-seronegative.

CDR3: CASSFVGGGESYTF. CDR3 nucleotides: TGTGCCAGCAGCTTCGTTGGGGGCGGTGAAAGCTACACCTTC. The V call is TRBV11-1, the J call TRBJ1-2; D possibly corresponds to TRBD1 (6 bases). The CDR3 extends over 14 amino acids. Trimming removed 3 bases at V and 9 bases at J, with 17 bases between. Germline V gene lookup returns CDR1 SGHAT and CDR2 FQDESV (reference sequence).